This T cell receptor beta chain was observed in a study of shared clonotypes between healthy human individuals (dated by TCRdb to the early 2020s). General notes on the study: The cohort comprised a couple of women and a few men aged 18 to 49 years. For each donor, CD4 naive and CD4 memory were each run on three plates, CD8 naive on two plates, and CD8 memory on one plate. To estimate repertoire size and how much clonotypes are shared between individuals, the study performed deep sequencing of blood TCR repertoires from a handful of healthy adults. To increase sequencing depth and limit assay-specific biases, TCR repertoire library preparation and sequencing were carried out by different laboratories using diverse techniques. Per donor, leukapheresis produced somewhere between about 0.94 and 9 billion PBMCs. Overall study outcomes, separate from this receptor: When a few donors were compared, the shared fraction of clonotypes was around 5.1% for naive CD4, more than 3% for naive CD8, about 2.4% for memory CD4, and 0.4% for memory CD8. Rarefaction of sorted-subset datasets indicated incomplete sequencing despite the large sequencing depth. Because the study included only a small number of donors, the genetic and exposure-history diversity represented was limited. Estimated clonotype richness was generally larger for naive than for memory subsets. Pairwise subsampling led to the expectation that sequencing depth would affect the degree of clonotype sharing among donors. Sampling was restricted to blood, and TCR repertoires in tissue are likely to differ from TCR repertoires in blood. Compared with non-shared clonotypes, the clonotypes found in all four sorted-subset donors had higher generation probabilities.

Remarks on this clone: Its antigen remains unidentified. No base quality values were provided; no much bigger clone lies one nucleotide off.

The donors were healthy, HIV-negative adults who had no recently reported acute infections or vaccinations. Every donor was a Caucasian adult residing in Nashville, Tennessee, USA. CD4+ T cells were enriched by magnetic negative selection, after which naive cells were positively selected on CD45RA and the negative fraction was taken as the memory subset. After blood collection by leukapheresis, PBMCs were isolated using Ficoll-Histopaque density gradient centrifugation and then cryopreserved in the vapor phase of liquid nitrogen. Purity and quantity of every magnetically sorted T cell population were checked by analytical flow cytometry. Genomic DNA was isolated from each sorted fraction and quantified by UV absorbance on a Nanodrop 2000c. Using the deep immunoSEQ assay, TCR CDR3 regions were amplified from genomic DNA by multiplex PCR. Extracted genomic DNA from each cell subset was distributed evenly across all wells of several immunoSEQ 96-well plates, and each plate was treated as a replicate. For sorted subsets, around 0.2 ug genomic DNA, equal to approximately 30,000 T cell genomes, was loaded into each replicate PCR. Purified libraries were measured with a Qubit 3.0 fluorometer, size-checked on a Bioanalyzer 2100, and measured again with the KAPA Library Quantification kit. Every immunoSEQ 96-well plate was sequenced on a dedicated single-read 150-cycle Illumina NextSeq 550 flow cell. Concerning the study's data processing: Because the immunoSEQ output held only junctional sequences and lacked quality scores, the filtering could not match the filtering applied to full-length reads. Sequences were annotated with PyIR, a Python wrapper for IgBLAST v1.9, using IMGT germline references to assign V/J genes and CDR3. Reads with weak V/J assignments (E-value above 1e-6), missing CDR3, stop codons, out-of-frame junctions, or ambiguous translated residues were removed. A V3J clonotype was defined by an identical inferred V gene, J gene, and CDR3 amino acid sequence. The percentage overlap between two repertoires was calculated by dividing the number of shared unique clonotypes by the size of the smaller repertoire. Three approaches were used to assess repertoire richness: RTK rarefaction, the Chao1 estimator, and Recon v2.1 estimates of unobserved clonotypes. Generation probabilities for all TCRbeta clonotypes obtained by the gDNA method from a handful of donors were computed using OLGA. Entries here come from immuneACCESS through TCRdb and include only in-frame sequences with V and J called. Some clones fail to appear in such tables; in the studies checked, an unresolved V gene covers under half of the shortfall, and the cause of the remainder is unknown. The V and J calls and the clone size are those of that table, but D and trimming were determined from the DNA. This sample holds approximately 500,000 clones; around 96% were observed only once. 0.06% of the sample belongs to the ten largest clones.

The specimen sequenced was naive CD4+ T cells sorted from blood. Taken with the paper, the label for cell subset or site translates to: CD45RA+ positively selected. This TCR was recovered from a woman in her thirties in good health.

The bases are TGTGCCAGCAGTGACACCCGGGACTTGCAAGAGACCCAGTACTTC. Its translation reads: CASSDTRDLQETQYF. This sequence uses TRBV28 and TRBJ2-5; the best D guess is TRBD2, with 6 bases matching. Taken from cysteine to phenylalanine, the CDR3 has 15 residues. This entry keeps only the CDR3 DNA: 45 bases, framed from base 1. Looking up the germline V gene yields CDR1 MDHEN and CDR2 SYDVKM. V is shortened by 5 bases, J by 2 bases, and the region joining them spans 15 bases.